Sequencing of this T cell receptor (beta chain) was carried out in a study of early T cells in non-severe SARS-CoV-2 infection. In its sample, this clonotype was seen a few times. After removal of 9 bases from V and 7 bases from J, the junction contained 7 bases not matched to a gene. In germline, CDR1 is SEHNR, CDR2 FQNEAQ (reference sequence). The CDR3 covers 14 residues. Individual cDNA molecules received unique molecular identifiers. A single record per CDR3 protein comes from TCRdb applying MiXCR to the 5' RACE reads. This sample has 50,000 to 75,000 distinct CDR3 sequences, with less than 9.5% found just once.

The receptor was derived from an adult who was a healthcare worker with PCR-confirmed SARS-CoV-2 infection or an uninfected control (not recorded which). The V and J genes are TRBV7-9 and TRBJ1-6; TRBD1 matches at 9 bases. The material sequenced was whole blood, taken at baseline. The CDR3 sequence is CASGQGRQNSPLHF. As DNA, the CDR3 is TGTGCCAGTGGACAGGGGCGTCAGAATTCACCCCTCCACTTT.